A selection of T cell receptor beta chains follows, all from one sample in a study of CD8 T cells in Susac syndrome. TCRdb fed the immunoSEQ multiplex PCR reads into MiXCR, producing one record per CDR3 protein. Of roughly 150,000 distinct CDR3 sequences listed, roughly 94% are singletons. The specimen was CD8+ T cells from PBMCs. These receptors were obtained from a human donor with Susac syndrome. CDR3s include the opening cysteine and the closing phenylalanine or tryptophan. A D gene is named only where the DNA matches it firmly. Not all rows give a size; the values are once, few, many and, for expanded clones, a class.

d_call j_call clone_size cdr3_length v_call cdr3_aa cdr3_nt
. TRBJ1-5 . 15 TRBV20-1 CSARDTTGRDQPQHF TGCAGTGCTAGGGACACGACGGGGCGAGATCAGCCCCAGCATTTT
. TRBJ2-3 . 12 TRBV12-3/TRBV12-4 CASRSPTDTQYF TGTGCCAGCAGGTCCCCTACAGATACGCAGTATTTT
. TRBJ1-1 once 14 TRBV12-3/TRBV12-4 CATDITPGGTEAFF TGTGCCACCGACATCACCCCCGGTGGCACTGAAGCTTTCTTT
. TRBJ2-6 once 16 TRBV19 CASTSTGDSGANVLTF TGTGCCAGTACCTCCACCGGCGACTCTGGGGCCAACGTCCTGACTTTC
. TRBJ2-1 . 16 TRBV5-4 CASSLGDSTSYNEQFF TGTGCCAGCAGCTTGGGGGACTCTACCTCCTACAATGAGCAGTTCTTC
TRBD2 TRBJ2-1 . 14 TRBV19 CASTLLAGHNEQFF TGTGCCAGTACTCTACTAGCGGGACACAATGAGCAGTTCTTC
. TRBJ2-7 . 15 TRBV9 CASSVEAQSTYEQYF TGTGCCAGCAGCGTAGAGGCCCAGAGCACCTACGAGCAGTACTTC
TRBD1 TRBJ2-7 . 14 TRBV30 CAWTGQGDSYEQYF TGTGCCTGGACCGGACAGGGGGACTCCTACGAGCAGTACTTC
. TRBJ1-2 . 15 TRBV29-1 CSVETEQGFVYGYTF TGCAGCGTCGAAACGGAACAGGGATTCGTGTATGGCTACACCTTC
. TRBJ1-4 . 17 TRBV4-1 CASSQESWEHGEEKLFF TGCGCCAGCAGCCAAGAGAGTTGGGAACATGGCGAGGAAAAACTGTTTTTT
. TRBJ2-3 . 16 TRBV28 CASSLSLREFTDTQYF TGTGCCAGCAGTTTATCGTTGCGGGAATTCACAGATACGCAGTATTTT
. TRBJ1-5 . 15 TRBV9 CASSVEGNSNQPQHF TGTGCCAGCAGCGTAGAGGGGAATAGCAATCAGCCCCAGCATTTT
. TRBJ1-1 . 11 TRBV20-1 CSASPNTEAFF TGCAGTGCTAGCCCGAACACTGAAGCTTTCTTT
TRBD2 TRBJ2-1 . 14 TRBV7-9 CASSFGLAYNEQFF TGTGCCAGCAGCTTCGGACTAGCCTACAATGAGCAGTTCTTC
. TRBJ1-2 . 14 TRBV27 CASSLYRQSYGYTF TGTGCCAGCAGTTTATACCGACAGAGCTATGGCTACACCTTC
. TRBJ1-2 . 14 TRBV12-3/TRBV12-4 CASSLGLQHYGYTF TGTGCCAGCAGTTTGGGACTCCAACACTATGGCTACACCTTC
. TRBJ2-3 . 15 TRBV15 CATSSRKDATDTQYF TGTGCCACCAGCAGTAGGAAGGACGCCACAGATACGCAGTATTTT
TRBD1 TRBJ1-2 . 15 TRBV28 CASRGRGGVIYGYTF TGTGCCAGCAGAGGTAGAGGGGGCGTAATATATGGCTACACCTTC
. TRBJ1-5 . 13 TRBV12-3/TRBV12-4 CASSLTQAGAQHF TGTGCCAGCAGTTTAACCCAGGCAGGAGCCCAGCATTTT
. TRBJ2-3 . 13 TRBV7-8 CASSKDSTDTQYF TGTGCCAGCAGCAAGGACAGCACAGATACGCAGTATTTT
. TRBJ1-3 once 14 TRBV20-1 CSARGEGEGNTIYF TGCAGTGCTAGGGGAGAGGGCGAGGGAAACACCATATATTTT
. TRBJ2-1 . 15 TRBV9 CASSVTGSSYNEQFF TGTGCCAGCAGCGTAACAGGGAGCTCCTACAATGAGCAGTTCTTC
TRBD2 TRBJ2-7 . 15 TRBV2 CASSGIPSGTGEQYF TGTGCCAGCAGTGGGATCCCTAGCGGGACTGGCGAGCAGTACTTC
. TRBJ2-7 . 15 TRBV4-1 CASSQAAPWFYEQYF TGCGCCAGCAGCCAAGCAGCGCCCTGGTTCTACGAGCAGTACTTC
. TRBJ2-7 . 13 TRBV18 CASSSPRGNEQYF TGTGCCAGCTCATCCCCCCGGGGTAACGAGCAGTACTTC
. TRBJ2-3 . 13 TRBV29-1 CSVEGPDTDTQYF TGCAGCGTTGAGGGGCCTGACACAGATACGCAGTATTTT
TRBD2 TRBJ2-7 . 14 TRBV6-2/TRBV6-3 CASRRREFPLEQYF TGTGCCAGCAGACGGCGGGAGTTTCCCCTCGAGCAGTACTTC
. TRBJ2-7 . 16 TRBV5-4 CASSSYKGLLNDEQYF TGTGCCAGCAGCTCATACAAAGGACTACTTAACGACGAGCAGTACTTC
. TRBJ2-1 . 15 TRBV20-1 CSANPSEAEGYEQFF TGCAGTGCTAACCCCTCCGAGGCGGAGGGATATGAGCAGTTCTTC
. TRBJ1-2 . 13 TRBV27 CASSNGPNYGYTF TGTGCCAGCAGTAACGGGCCTAACTATGGCTACACCTTC
. TRBJ2-1 . 15 TRBV5-1 CASSGGQGSYNEQFF TGCGCCAGCAGCGGGGGTCAGGGGTCCTACAATGAGCAGTTCTTC
. TRBJ2-5 . 14 TRBV19 CASSTVYDRHDQYF TGTGCCAGTAGTACCGTTTACGACAGGCATGACCAGTACTTC
. TRBJ1-2 . 12 TRBV12-3/TRBV12-4 CASSLGPYGYTF TGTGCCAGCAGCTTGGGACCGTATGGCTACACCTTC
TRBD2 TRBJ2-7 . 19 TRBV11-2 CASSLGAGLAYLSSYEQYF TGTGCCAGCAGCCTGGGGGCGGGACTAGCATACCTGAGCTCCTACGAGCAGTACTTC
. TRBJ2-7 . 14 TRBV3-1 CASSPSGVEYEQYF TGTGCCAGCAGCCCAAGCGGAGTAGAATACGAGCAGTACTTC
. TRBJ2-3 . 18 TRBV7-6 CASSLSSELVYLADTQYF TGTGCCAGCAGCTTGTCCTCGGAACTAGTCTACCTTGCAGATACGCAGTATTTT
. TRBJ1-2 . 11 TRBV7-9 CASSLTNGYTF TGTGCCAGCAGCTTAACGAATGGCTACACCTTC
TRBD2 TRBJ2-7 . 13 TRBV2 CASSGGVSYEQYF TGTGCCAGCAGCGGGGGGGTATCCTACGAGCAGTACTTC
. TRBJ2-7 . 14 TRBV9 CASSGEGLMSEQYF TGTGCCAGCAGCGGTGAGGGGTTGATGAGCGAGCAGTACTTC
. TRBJ2-7 . 12 TRBV7-6 CASSFGFYEQYF TGTGCCAGCAGCTTTGGCTTCTACGAGCAGTACTTC
. TRBJ2-7 . 15 TRBV9 CASSPGEGEPYEQYF TGTGCCAGCAGCCCCGGGGAGGGGGAGCCCTACGAGCAGTACTTC
TRBD1 TRBJ1-1 . 13 TRBV29-1 CSDIKTGIAEAFF TGCAGCGATATAAAGACAGGGATCGCTGAAGCTTTCTTT
. TRBJ1-1 . 14 TRBV12-3/TRBV12-4 CASSPTTLNTEAFF TGTGCCAGCAGTCCCACGACTCTGAACACTGAAGCTTTCTTT
TRBD1 TRBJ2-2 . 15 TRBV13 CASSEGGAATGELFF TGTGCCAGCAGCGAAGGGGGCGCTGCGACCGGGGAGCTGTTTTTT
. TRBJ2-1 . 16 TRBV7-2 CASSSGPYKRGDEQFF TGTGCCAGCAGCTCCGGGCCCTATAAAAGGGGGGATGAGCAGTTCTTC
. TRBJ2-1 . 12 TRBV12-3/TRBV12-4 CASSDRYNEQFF TGTGCCAGCAGCGACAGGTACAATGAGCAGTTCTTC
TRBD2 TRBJ2-1 . 13 TRBV29-1 CSMSGGTLNEQFF TGCAGCATGAGCGGGGGAACCCTCAATGAGCAGTTCTTC
. TRBJ2-7 . 13 TRBV25-1 CASSEGTFHEQYF TGTGCCAGCAGTGAGGGGACATTCCACGAGCAGTACTTC
TRBD2 TRBJ2-1 . 16 TRBV6-5 CASSYSTSPPYNEQFF TGTGCCAGCAGTTACTCGACTAGCCCACCCTACAATGAGCAGTTCTTC
. TRBJ2-1 . 10 TRBV28 CASSRDEQFF TGTGCCAGCAGTCGTGATGAGCAGTTCTTC
TRBD1 TRBJ1-1 . 15 TRBV9 CASSAGTGVNTEAFF TGTGCCAGCAGCGCCGGGACAGGGGTTAACACTGAAGCTTTCTTT
TRBD1 TRBJ1-5 . 14 TRBV2 CASSDGQGAQPQHF TGTGCCAGCAGCGACGGACAGGGCGCCCAGCCCCAGCATTTT
. TRBJ2-1 . 13 TRBV20-1 CSARSFSYNEQFF TGCAGTGCTAGATCGTTCTCCTACAATGAGCAGTTCTTC
. TRBJ2-2 . 16 TRBV7-3 CASSLGPGRNTGELFF TGTGCCAGCAGCTTGGGTCCGGGAAGGAACACCGGGGAGCTGTTTTTT
. TRBJ2-7 . 16 TRBV7-9 CASSSPRAPLRDEQYF TGTGCCAGCAGCTCGCCCCGGGCCCCCCTTAGGGACGAGCAGTACTTC
TRBD2 TRBJ2-2 . 16 TRBV28 CASSLIAGGQTGELFF TGTGCCAGCAGTCTAATAGCGGGAGGGCAGACCGGGGAGCTGTTTTTT
TRBD2 TRBJ2-5 . 15 TRBV5-1 CASSRIEREVETQYF TGCGCCAGCAGTCGTATTGAGCGGGAGGTGGAGACCCAGTACTTC
TRBD2 TRBJ2-3 . 16 TRBV7-8 CASSSGLADSTDTQYF TGTGCCAGCAGCTCGGGACTAGCGGACTCCACAGATACGCAGTATTTT
. TRBJ1-2 . 13 TRBV27 CASSPIRDDGYTF TGTGCCAGCAGTCCCATACGGGACGATGGCTACACCTTC